This T cell receptor (beta chain) derives from a study of blood T cell repertoires in COVID-19. Participants had their cohort set by participant-reported clinical history. The V gene's germline CDR1 is MNHNS and CDR2 SASEGT. The CDR3 sequence is 16 residues long. V dropped 4 bases and J dropped 6; count of bases not matched to a gene: 8. Measured with immunoSEQ multiplex PCR; TCRdb has only the in-frame clones, and not every one. The table lists about 210,000 clones, about 85% of them singletons. The clonotype originates from a woman in her thirties or forties in a cohort exposed to, infected with or recovered from COVID-19 (not recorded which). The gene calls are TRBV6-1 and TRBJ1-3; 11 positions match TRBD1. Sequencing used PBMCs or T cells enriched from blood (not recorded which). The CDR3 loop reads CASSVTDRGPENTIYF. CDR3 in DNA: TGTGCCAGCAGTGTCACGGACAGGGGGCCTGAAAACACCATATATTTT.